The clone carrying this T cell receptor beta chain was detected ten times or more. These data are taken from a study of regulatory T cells in long-lasting Graves disease. This sample's time point: newly diagnosed GD, antithyroid drugs for less than 3 months. The TCR library was made from RNA that had been extracted from PBMCs in TRIzol. Sequencing libraries for TCR beta were prepared with iRepertoire HTBI primers and Arm-PCR of CDR3 regions. Using its own MiXCR run on the multiplex PCR reads, TCRdb lists one record per CDR3 protein. The sample consists of 420,000 or so distinct CDR3 sequences, about 15% of them appearing once. The V end lost 8 bases, the J end lost 6 bases, and 11 bases lay between the germline ends. Germline V CDR1 and CDR2: MGHRA, YSYEKL. This CDR3 has 12 amino acids. The data also belong to a second study, concerning T cells in Graves' hyperthyroidism and ophthalmopathy.

The rearrangement uses TRBV4-1 and TRBJ2-1; D is unresolved. The source is a woman under 30 with Graves disease. This specimen was peripheral blood mononuclear cells (PBMCs), taken at new diagnosis, from a patient treated with antithyroid drugs. Written as DNA, the CDR3 is TGCGCCAGCGTCGGGCCAACCAATGAGCAGTTCTTC. It codes for CASVGPTNEQFF.